Listed below are T cell receptor beta chains from one sample, sequenced in a study of CD8 T cells in ankylosing spondylitis. TCRdb passed the 5' RACE reads through MiXCR, listing each CDR3 protein once. The sample consists of 390,000 or so distinct CDR3 sequences, more than 20% of them appearing once. Source material: blood, either unsorted or a sorted T cell fraction (not recorded which). Every receptor here comes from a male donor with ankylosing spondylitis. Each CDR3 is given with its conserved first and last residue. The D gene is left open where the match is weak. Some rows mark clone size as missing; the rest say once, few, many or name a class of expanded clone.

cdr3_length	v_call	clone_size	d_call	j_call	cdr3_nt	cdr3_aa
13	TRBV7-2	few	.	TRBJ1-4	TGTGCCAGCAGCTTAGGAGGGCTTGAAAAACTGTTTTTT	CASSLGGLEKLFF
15	TRBV7-9	.	.	TRBJ2-7	TGTGCCAGCAGCTTTGTCGACTTCCGCTCCTACGAGCAGTACTTC	CASSFVDFRSYEQYF
14	TRBV5-1	.	.	TRBJ2-1	TGCGCCAGCAGCTTGGTTTCAGCGGCAAGGGAGCAGTTCTTC	CASSLVSAAREQFF
13	TRBV28	once	TRBD1	TRBJ1-1	TGTGCCAGCCACATACAGGGGTTAGGAAAAGCTTTCTTT	CASHIQGLGKAFF
17	TRBV7-8	few	.	TRBJ1-5	TGTGCCAGCAGCTTAGCCCAACAGGGATATAGCAATCAGCCCCAGCATTTT	CASSLAQQGYSNQPQHF
11	TRBV30	few	.	TRBJ2-7	TGTGCCTGGAGTGAGTTTTACGAGCAGTACTTC	CAWSEFYEQYF
15	TRBV20-1	.	.	TRBJ2-5	TGCAGTGCTAGAGACCCACAGCCGCCTCAAGAGACCCAGTACTTC	CSARDPQPPQETQYF
11	TRBV29-1	.	.	TRBJ1-1	TGCAGCGTCTCCCTTAACACTGAAGCTTTCTTT	CSVSLNTEAFF
18	TRBV21-1	few	.	TRBJ2-7	TGTGCCAGCAGCAAAGTCGGGGGGGGACCCCAGTATTCCTACGAGCAGTACTTC	CASSKVGGGPQYSYEQYF
16	TRBV5-1	.	TRBD1	TRBJ1-5	TGCGCCAGCAGCCATTCCCCCGACAGGGGTTATCAGCCCCAGCATTTT	CASSHSPDRGYQPQHF
15	TRBV25-1	many	.	TRBJ1-4	TGTGCCAGCACCGATAACCTGAGGGGGGATGAAAAACTGTTTTTT	CASTDNLRGDEKLFF
14	TRBV24-1	.	.	TRBJ2-1	TGTGCCACCAGTGATACGACAGGGAGGAATGAGCAGTTCTTC	CATSDTTGRNEQFF
16	TRBV7-9	once	TRBD1	TRBJ1-1	TGTGCCAGCAGCTTAGACTCGGGACAGGGGGTAACTGAAGCTTTCTTT	CASSLDSGQGVTEAFF
15	TRBV14	.	TRBD1	TRBJ2-1	TGTGCCAGCAGCCTACTGGGACAGGGGTACAATGAGCAGTTCTTC	CASSLLGQGYNEQFF
19	TRBV11-1	.	TRBD2	TRBJ2-5	TGTGCCAGCAGTCTAGCTTATGGTAGCGGACTAGCGGGAGGAGAGACCCAGTACTTC	CASSLAYGSGLAGGETQYF
13	TRBV19	.	.	TRBJ2-2	TGTGCCAGTAAGGGGAGACCCACCGGGGAGCTGTTTTTT	CASKGRPTGELFF
15	TRBV4-2	few	TRBD1	TRBJ2-3	TGTGCCAGCAGCGTTCGACAGGGATACACAGATACGCAGTATTTT	CASSVRQGYTDTQYF
14	TRBV5-1	.	TRBD1	TRBJ1-3	TGCGCCAGCAGAGACGGGACAGGGGGAAACACCATATATTTT	CASRDGTGGNTIYF
13	TRBV29-1	.	.	TRBJ2-1	TGCAGCGTTACCGAAGCCGGGACCTATCGAGAGTTCTTC	CSVTEAGTYREFF
12	TRBV2	.	.	TRBJ1-2	TGTGCCAGCAGTGAATCCAACTATGGCTACACCTTC	CASSESNYGYTF
15	TRBV12-3/TRBV12-4	few	TRBD1	TRBJ2-5	TGTGCCAGCAGACACAGGGGGCCCCTCCAAGAGACCCAGTACTTC	CASRHRGPLQETQYF
16	TRBV9	.	.	TRBJ2-1	TGTGCCAGCAGCGTAGCTGGCAGGGGCGCCTACAATGAGCAGTTCTTC	CASSVAGRGAYNEQFF
11	TRBV20-1	few	.	TRBJ2-1	TGCAGTGCTAGAGAGGACAATGAGCAGTTCTTC	CSAREDNEQFF
14	TRBV15	few	.	TRBJ2-5	TGTGCCACCACCCCGGGCGGGGAGGAAGAGACCCAGTACTTC	CATTPGGEEETQYF
15	TRBV9	.	.	TRBJ2-1	TGTGCCAGCAGCCTGCGGAGGAGTCCTGGCAATGAGCAGTTCTTC	CASSLRRSPGNEQFF
15	TRBV20-1	many	.	TRBJ2-1	TGCAGTGCTAGAGAAGTTTCCAGAGGTTACAATGAGCAGTTCTTC	CSAREVSRGYNEQFF
16	TRBV5-1	.	TRBD2	TRBJ2-1	TGCGCCAGCAGCGAGAGGCTAGCGGGTTTATACAATGAGCAGTTCTTC	CASSERLAGLYNEQFF
16	TRBV7-6	.	TRBD2	TRBJ2-7	TGTGCCAGCAGCTTAGGACTAGCGGGAGTAGGGTACGAGCAGTACTTC	CASSLGLAGVGYEQYF
12	TRBV18	few	.	TRBJ1-1	TGTGCCAGCAGCCCCCTGAACACTGAAGCTTTCTTT	CASSPLNTEAFF
18	TRBV7-8	few	.	TRBJ2-4	TGTGCCAGCAGCGAAAACAGGGCCTCGCAATATTTGAAAAACATTCAGTACTTC	CASSENRASQYLKNIQYF
15	TRBV28	few	.	TRBJ1-4	TGTGCCAGCAGTTTCCTCAGGGCTCTTAATGAAAAACTGTTTTTT	CASSFLRALNEKLFF
16	TRBV5-5	.	TRBD1	TRBJ2-5	TGTGCCAGCAGCTTTTTAGGGGGCTTCGGTCAAGAGACCCAGTACTTC	CASSFLGGFGQETQYF
16	TRBV15	.	.	TRBJ2-4	TGTGCCACCAGCAGAGACCCTATAGGACCGGGGAACATTCAGTACTTC	CATSRDPIGPGNIQYF
19	TRBV6-5	.	TRBD2	TRBJ2-3	TGTGCCAGCAGTTACTCGTTCCTCCCTAGCGGGAGAGGGACAGATACGCAGTATTTT	CASSYSFLPSGRGTDTQYF
17	TRBV5-1	few	.	TRBJ2-5	TGCGCCAGCGATGCAGGGAGGTTTTCGGGGTATGGAGAGACCCAGTACTTC	CASDAGRFSGYGETQYF
16	TRBV10-3	few	.	TRBJ2-2	TGTGCCATCAGTGCCAGGAGGGCCCAGGGCACCGGGGAGCTGTTTTTT	CAISARRAQGTGELFF
12	TRBV20-1	.	.	TRBJ2-1	TGCAGTGCTAAGGGAGGCGATGCGGGACAGTTCTTC	CSAKGGDAGQFF
14	TRBV11-2	once	TRBD1	TRBJ2-5	TGTGCCAGCAGCATCCCAGGGGGCCAAGAGACCCAGTACTTC	CASSIPGGQETQYF
16	TRBV28	.	.	TRBJ2-1	TGTGCCAGCAGTTCCCAGGGGAGAGGGGCGGGAAATGAGCAGTTCTTC	CASSSQGRGAGNEQFF
14	TRBV24-1	.	.	TRBJ2-2	TGTGCCACCAGTGGGGACACTAACACCGGGGAGCTGTTTTTT	CATSGDTNTGELFF
12	TRBV6-5	.	.	TRBJ1-2	TGTGCCACCTCTATCGTTGGCTATGGCTACACCTTC	CATSIVGYGYTF
15	TRBV5-1	.	.	TRBJ1-3	TGCGCCAGCAGCCCGCTACAGGGCAGCAGGCACACCATATATTTT	CASSPLQGSRHTIYF